The T cell receptor (beta chain) described here comes from a study of blood T cell repertoires in COVID-19. Study-wide context: The United States, Italy and Spain supplied acute and convalescent COVID-19 samples. T cells, B-cell-depleted T cells, or PBMCs supplied cDNA or gDNA.

The CDR3 has 18 residues. The V end lost 2 bases, the J end lost 0 bases, and 17 bases lay between the germline ends. Germline V gene data show CDR1 as LGHNT and CDR2 as FRNRAP. In the original processing: Nucleated cell counts were estimated from reference gene primer amplification. Produced via immunoSEQ multiplex PCR; TCRdb's table is partial and in-frame only. Clone size and V and J calls were adopted from that table, with D and trimming inferred from the DNA. The sample holds about 21,000 clones, more than 70% seen once. Sequencing was performed on peripheral blood. The gene calls are TRBV12-5 and TRBJ2-1; D ambiguous. The sequence was collected from a human donor in a cohort sampled during active COVID-19. CDR3 loop: CASGLLRVRPSSYNEQFF. The DNA of the CDR3 is TGTGCTAGTGGTTTGCTTCGAGTGAGGCCGAGCTCCTACAATGAGCAGTTCTTC.